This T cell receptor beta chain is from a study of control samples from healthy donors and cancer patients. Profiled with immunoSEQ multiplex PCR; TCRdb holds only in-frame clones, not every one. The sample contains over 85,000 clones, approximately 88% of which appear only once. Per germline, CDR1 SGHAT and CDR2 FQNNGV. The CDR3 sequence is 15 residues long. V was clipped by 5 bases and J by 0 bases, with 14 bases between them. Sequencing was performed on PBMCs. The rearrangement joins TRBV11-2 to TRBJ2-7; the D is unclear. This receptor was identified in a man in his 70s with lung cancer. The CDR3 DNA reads TGTGCCAGCAGCCGGAGAAGACCCCCCTCCTACGAGCAGTACTTC. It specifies CASSRRRPPSYEQYF.